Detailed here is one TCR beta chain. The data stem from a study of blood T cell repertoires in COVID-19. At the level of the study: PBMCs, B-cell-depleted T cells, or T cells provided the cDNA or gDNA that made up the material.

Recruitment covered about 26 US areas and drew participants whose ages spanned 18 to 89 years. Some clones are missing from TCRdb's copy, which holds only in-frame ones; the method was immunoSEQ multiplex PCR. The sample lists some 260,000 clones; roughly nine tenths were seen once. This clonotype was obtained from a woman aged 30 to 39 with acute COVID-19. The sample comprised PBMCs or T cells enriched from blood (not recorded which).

CDR3 bases: TGTGCCAGCAGCTCCGGGACAGGGAATACCGAGCAGTACTTC. Protein: CASSSGTGNTEQYF. The chain carries TRBV5-6 and TRBJ2-7; 9 nucleotides match TRBD1. The CDR3 runs to 14 residues. The trim removed 3 bases at V and 6 bases at J, leaving 7 bases unmatched. Germline CDR1 SGHDT, CDR2 YYEEEE. The whole variable domain, filled in from reference TRBV5-6 and TRBJ2-7, reads DAGVTQSPTHLIKTRGQQVTLRCSPKSGHDTVSWYQQALGQGPQFIFQYYEEEERQRGNFPDRFSGHQFPNYSSELNVNALLLGDSALYLCASSSGTGNTEQYFGPGTRLTVT.